This T cell receptor (beta chain) was sequenced for a study of T cells in Graves' hyperthyroidism and ophthalmopathy. This CDR3 is built from 15 residues. Looked up from germline, CDR1 is MNHEY and CDR2 is SVGEGT. The junction had 10 bases not matched to a gene; V was cut back by 6 bases and J by 5 bases. Study-level results: Separating ophthalmopathy from stable hyperthyroidism was achieved by a 13 V-J model. Most expanded thyroid clonotypes above 0.001 recurred in blood.

Amplification targeted TCR beta CDR3 regions from RNA transcripts. During a first-round RT-PCR of the TCR CDR3, the HTBI primer set was used. TCRdb re-called the multiplex PCR reads through MiXCR, storing one row per CDR3 protein. The data hold about 350,000 distinct CDR3 sequences, with roughly 14% observed a single time. Exclusion of a patient resulted from uncontrolled infection, other autoimmune disease, pregnancy or lactation. Roughly 9.1 ml of fresh peripheral blood supplied the PBMCs. On this clonotype: The antigen remains unidentified.

V is TRBV6-2 or TRBV6-3 and J is TRBJ2-5, with TRBD2 identical over 9 bases. The sequenced sample was blood. This clonotype was obtained from a woman in her 30s with Graves' hyperthyroidism. The CDR3, as DNA: TGTGCCAGCAGGGGATTGGGACTAGCAGGGGAGACCCAGTACTTC. This translates into CASRGLGLAGETQYF.